These T cell receptor beta chains were read from a single sample in a study of blood T cell repertoires in COVID-19. Generated by immunoSEQ multiplex PCR, the TCRdb table keeps only in-frame clones and is missing some. The sample shows about 83,000 clones, more than 60% of them seen only once. Sequencing was carried out using peripheral blood. The receptors come from a woman aged 80 or older with active or convalescent COVID-19. Both conserved end residues are part of each CDR3. Each record gives: clone size, J gene, D gene, V gene, CDR3 protein, CDR3 DNA. The D gene is left open where the match is weak. Clone sizes are given selectively: once, few, many, or a class where the clone is expanded.

- TRBJ1-2 - TRBV27 CASSPSGVGEGYTF TGTGCCAGCAGTCCCTCCGGGGTGGGAGAGGGCTACACCTTC
- TRBJ2-7 - TRBV19 CASSIDRRREQYF TGTGCCAGTAGTATAGATCGGAGGCGCGAGCAGTACTTC
- TRBJ1-2 - TRBV29-1 CSGEGVGGAYGYTF TGCAGCGGAGAAGGAGTTGGGGGGGCATACGGCTACACCTTC
- TRBJ1-5 TRBD1 TRBV7-2 CASSSTGRNQPQHF TGTGCCAGCAGCTCGACAGGGCGGAATCAGCCCCAGCATTTT
- TRBJ2-3 - TRBV15 CATSRDQQASTDTQYF TGTGCCACCAGCAGAGATCAACAGGCTAGCACAGATACGCAGTATTTT
many TRBJ1-1 TRBD1 TRBV2 CASSPRGLSGMYAFF TGTGCCAGCAGTCCCAGGGGGCTTTCTGGTATGTACGCTTTCTTT
- TRBJ2-7 TRBD1 TRBV28 CASSKGTGPTHEQYF TGTGCCAGCAGCAAAGGGACAGGGCCCACCCACGAGCAGTACTTC
- TRBJ2-3 TRBD2 TRBV6-2/TRBV6-3 CASSYSWASGYTDTQYF TGTGCCAGCAGTTACTCGTGGGCTAGCGGATACACAGATACGCAGTATTTT
- TRBJ1-6 TRBD1 TRBV6-2/TRBV6-3 CASSPREISGQSNSPLHF TGTGCCAGCAGTCCACGAGAGATTTCGGGACAGAGTAATTCACCCCTCCACTTT
- TRBJ2-1 - TRBV7-9 CASSSWGRNEQFF TGTGCCAGCAGCTCCTGGGGGCGCAATGAGCAGTTCTTC
once TRBJ1-5 - TRBV5-1 CASSLTGTVNQPQHF TGCGCCAGCAGCTTGACGGGAACGGTCAATCAGCCCCAGCATTTT
- TRBJ2-3 - TRBV11-2 CASSLDHSRGRGRDTQYF TGTGCCAGCAGCTTAGATCACTCCAGGGGAAGGGGTAGAGATACGCAGTATTTT
- TRBJ1-4 TRBD1 TRBV27 CASRENRGANEKLFF TGTGCCAGCAGGGAAAACAGGGGAGCTAATGAAAAACTGTTTTTT
- TRBJ2-2 TRBD2 TRBV28 CASSDLAGSGENTGELFF TGTGCCAGCAGTGACCTAGCGGGGTCGGGAGAGAACACCGGGGAGCTGTTTTTT
- TRBJ1-6 - TRBV27 CASSLRGLNSPLHF TGTGCCAGCAGCCTCAGGGGATTGAATTCACCCCTCCACTTT
- TRBJ2-1 - TRBV27 CASGTGFSYNEQFF TGTGCCAGCGGAACAGGGTTCTCCTACAATGAGCAGTTCTTC
once TRBJ2-2 TRBD2 TRBV3-1/TRBV3-2 CASSQDLAGGLNTGELFF TGTGCCAGCAGCCAAGATCTAGCGGGGGGCCTAAACACCGGGGAGCTGTTTTTT
- TRBJ2-7 - TRBV6-1 CASSEVQGGTYEQYF TGTGCCAGCAGTGAAGTACAGGGGGGGACCTACGAGCAGTACTTC
few TRBJ2-7 TRBD1 TRBV6-4 CASRLPGTGVSYEQYF TGTGCCAGCAGACTGCCCGGGACAGGGGTTTCCTACGAGCAGTACTTC
- TRBJ1-3 TRBD1 TRBV9 CASSVAPGQGFSSSGNTIYF TGTGCCAGCAGCGTGGCCCCGGGACAGGGTTTTAGTTCCTCTGGAAACACCATATATTTT
- TRBJ2-6 - TRBV15 CATSRGGISGANVLTF TGTGCCACCAGCAGAGGAGGGATCTCTGGGGCCAACGTCCTGACTTTC
- TRBJ1-6 - TRBV6-5 CASLSGSSYNSPLHF TGTGCCAGCTTGTCGGGGAGCTCCTATAATTCACCCCTCCACTTT
- TRBJ1-1 - TRBV27 CASRPGGGPPEAFF TGTGCCAGCAGGCCCGGGGGGGGTCCTCCTGAAGCTTTCTTT
- TRBJ1-3 - TRBV9 CASSPGWERTGNTIYF TGTGCCAGCAGCCCCGGTTGGGAGAGAACTGGAAACACCATATATTTT
once TRBJ2-1 - TRBV28 CASSPREEQFF TGTGCCAGCAGTCCGAGGGAGGAGCAGTTCTTC
- TRBJ1-2 - TRBV12-2 CASRLARRVGYGYTF TGTGCAAGTCGCTTAGCGCGGCGGGTGGGCTATGGCTACACCTTC
- TRBJ1-6 - TRBV9 CASSVRPNSNSPLHF TGTGCCAGCAGCGTCCGCCCAAACAGCAATTCACCCCTCCACTTT
- TRBJ1-1 - TRBV5-4 CASSTNRDFEAFF TGTGCCAGCAGCACGAACAGGGATTTTGAAGCTTTCTTT
few TRBJ1-1 TRBD1 TRBV2 CASSETGGNTEAFF TGTGCCAGCAGTGAGACAGGGGGGAACACTGAAGCTTTCTTT
once TRBJ1-4 TRBD1 TRBV5-1 CASSLTGAYNEKLFF TGCGCCAGCAGCCTGACAGGGGCATATAATGAAAAACTGTTTTTT
- TRBJ1-3 TRBD1 TRBV5-6 CASSLRQGAYTIYF TGTGCCAGCAGCTTGCGGCAGGGGGCTTACACCATATATTTT
- TRBJ1-2 - TRBV6-2/TRBV6-3 CASSFPTANYGYTF TGTGCCAGCAGTTTTCCGACAGCTAACTATGGCTACACCTTC
- TRBJ1-4 - TRBV14 CASSQDRRMGEKLFF TGTGCCAGCAGCCAAGATCGGAGGATGGGTGAAAAACTGTTTTTT
- TRBJ1-2 - TRBV9 CASSGGLVNNYGYTF TGTGCCAGCAGCGGAGGGCTCGTCAATAACTATGGCTACACCTTC
- TRBJ2-1 TRBD2 TRBV15 CATSFLLTSGDNEQFF TGTGCCACCAGCTTCCTTTTGACTAGCGGCGACAATGAGCAGTTCTTC
- TRBJ1-1 TRBD1 TRBV19 CASSAYPDRGTEAFF TGTGCCAGTAGTGCTTACCCGGACAGGGGGACTGAAGCTTTCTTT
- TRBJ2-3 TRBD2 TRBV7-3 CASSLVGGTDTQYF TGTGCCAGCAGCTTAGTCGGGGGGACAGATACGCAGTATTTT
- TRBJ2-3 - TRBV7-7 CASSRATPPDTQYF TGTGCTAGCTCCCGAGCCACTCCGCCAGATACGCAGTATTTT